This TCR beta chain was recovered during a study of blood T cell repertoires in COVID-19. Original methodology: Amplified reference gene primers provided the basis for estimating nucleated cell counts. Sequencing used immunoSEQ multiplex PCR; TCRdb keeps in-frame clones, though not all of them. D and trimming were read from the DNA, whereas the V and J calls and clone size are those reported in that table. Here the sample spans about 200,000 clones, more than 85% being singletons. The CDR3 consists of 18 residues. The V and J ends lost 2 bases and 8 bases, in that order; junction bases with no gene match: 15. Looked up from germline, CDR1 is SGHDN and CDR2 is FVKESK.

The sequenced sample consisted of peripheral blood. J is TRBJ2-1 and V is TRBV14; the match to TRBD1 covers 10 bases. The receptor was isolated from a man aged 55 to 70 with acute or convalescent COVID-19. The CDR3 sequence: CASSQPGTGDPSGDEQFF. In DNA form, the CDR3 reads TGTGCCAGCAGCCAACCCGGGACAGGGGACCCCTCTGGGGATGAGCAGTTCTTC.